The 8 T cell receptor beta chains below were found in one sample sequenced in a study of cytomegalovirus exposure and HLA in healthy donors. The PCR contained 60 Vbeta and 13 Jbeta primers. The data were produced by immunoSEQ multiplex PCR, yet TCRdb's version contains in-frame clones alone and is incomplete. This sample has 85,000 to 95,000 clones; 63% occur once, and the top ten carry under 8%. The sequenced material came from PBMCs. These receptors were obtained from a woman between 25 and 40 years old in good health and CMV-seronegative.

The CDR3: CASTLGTSGAYNEQFF. The CDR3 region has the DNA TGTGCCAGTACCCTAGGGACTAGCGGAGCCTACAATGAGCAGTTCTTC. V usage is TRBV19 and J usage is TRBJ2-1; 11 nucleotides match TRBD2. Looked up from germline, CDR1 is LNHDA and CDR2 is SQIVND (reference sequence). The CDR3 is made up of 16 amino acids. J lost 2 bases, V lost 7 bases, and 7 bases had no gene match.

The chain uses TRBV6-4 and TRBJ2-1; a possible D gene is TRBD1 (5 bases). In germline, CDR1 is MRHNA, CDR2 SNTAGT. The CDR3 spans 12 residues. Trimming shortened V by 6 bases and J by 7 bases, and 10 bases separated the two germline ends. The CDR3 reads CASRIQGNEQFF. CDR3 in DNA: TGTGCCAGCAGGATTCAGGGAAATGAGCAGTTCTTC.

The V gene is TRBV29-1, the J gene TRBJ2-1, with D perhaps matching TRBD1 (5 bases). The ends were cut back, 4 bases at V and 7 bases at J, with 11 bases in the middle. Germline CDR1 SQVTM, CDR2 ANQGSEA. CDR3 length: 12 residues. The CDR3 loop is CSVADKGNEQFF. The CDR3 DNA reads as TGCAGCGTTGCCGACAAGGGGAATGAGCAGTTCTTC.

The V gene is TRBV7-9, the J gene TRBJ2-7; 9 bases match TRBD2. V dropped 5 bases and J dropped 3; count of bases not matched to a gene: 8. Per the germline V gene, CDR1 is SEHNR and CDR2 is FQNEAQ (reference sequence). This CDR3 has 15 amino acids. CDR3 coding DNA: TGTGCCAGCAGCGGTGGGACTAGCCTCTTCTACGAGCAGTACTTC. Translation gives CASSGGTSLFYEQYF.

The V call is TRBV28, the J call TRBJ2-7, with 8 bases aligning to TRBD1. Germline CDR1 is MDHEN and CDR2 is SYDVKM. The CDR3 loop spans 19 amino acids. V trimming: 4 bases; J trimming: 0 bases; junction bases outside the gene matches: 17. The CDR3 here is CASSSAGTGLQGYSYEQYF. CDR3 coding DNA: TGTGCCAGCAGTTCCGCCGGGACAGGACTACAAGGGTACTCCTACGAGCAGTACTTC.

The sample holds one count of this clone. J is TRBJ1-5 and V is TRBV18, with TRBD1 matching 7 bases. CDR3 size: 18 residues. The V gene end was trimmed by 3 bases and the J gene end by 0 bases; junction bases not matched to a gene: 11. Germline CDR1 and CDR2: KGHSH and LQKENI. CDR3 sequence (DNA): TGTGCCAGCTCACCGGTCCGGACAGGTGATAATAGCAATCAGCCCCAGCATTTT. This sequence encodes CASSPVRTGDNSNQPQHF.

This clone was counted a few times. J is TRBJ1-5 and V is TRBV6-1, with D possibly being TRBD1 (5 bases). Trimming cost V 4 bases and J 5 bases, with 9 bases left between them. The CDR3 length is 13 residues. Germline V gene sequence: CDR1 MNHNS, CDR2 SASEGT. The CDR3 DNA follows: TGTGCCAGCAGTGTAGGAGGGGATCAGCCCCAGCATTTT. Translating gives CASSVGGDQPQHF.

The rearrangement uses TRBV4-3 and TRBJ1-5; TRBD1 matches 8 bases. V trimming: 3 bases; J trimming: 6 bases; junction bases outside the gene matches: 1. This CDR3 region has 13 residues. The V gene's germline CDR1 is LGHNA and CDR2 YSLEER. The CDR3 DNA follows: TGCGCCAGCAGCCATACAGGGGGTCAGCCCCAGCATTTT. Residues: CASSHTGGQPQHF.